One T cell receptor beta chain is described in this entry. The data belong to a study of blood T cell repertoires in COVID-19. Study background: Samples representing acute and convalescent COVID-19 were sourced from the United States, Italy and Spain. The analysed material was cDNA or gDNA that came from T cells, B-cell-depleted T cells, or PBMCs.

Germline loops: CDR1 SGHTS, CDR2 YDEGEE. With 7 bases clipped from V and 2 bases from J, the junction kept 3 bases outside the gene matches. The CDR3 has 13 amino acids. In the authors' workflow: Quantification of nucleated cells was approximated via reference gene primer amplification. Data came from immunoSEQ multiplex PCR; TCRdb stores just in-frame clones and leaves some out. For V, J and clone size, that table is used; D and trimming come from the DNA. The sample gives over 150,000 clones, around 90% of which show up once; approximately 2% is in the top ten. The TCR comes from a man between 18 and 29 years old with acute or convalescent COVID-19. The gene calls are TRBV5-8 and TRBJ1-1, with TRBD1 identical over 9 bases. The sample consisted of peripheral blood. The CDR3 region is CASRGQGNTEAFF. The CDR3 DNA sequence: TGTGCCAGCCGGGGACAGGGAAACACTGAAGCTTTCTTT.